This T cell receptor beta chain was profiled in a study of early stage breast cancer tumors. The wider study: Samples were sequenced at approximately 9.5-fold average coverage. Study-level results: Tumors had approximately 2.7-fold higher T cell density and higher clonality than adjacent normal breast tissue. Commonly generated sequences made up most enriched TCRB sequences shared between patients.

A remark on this clone: Its target is unknown.

About 20-55 mg of tumor tissue was diced per sample. The data were produced by immunoSEQ multiplex PCR, yet TCRdb's version contains in-frame clones alone and is incomplete. Found here are 3,000 or so clones, around 66% of them singletons; the top ten hold roughly 17%. Input material: breast tumor tissue. The sequence was obtained from a person aged 35 to 50 with breast cancer.

CDR3 amino acids: CASSMGDYSSTDTQYF. As DNA, the CDR3 is TGTGCCAGCAGCATGGGAGATTACTCTAGCACAGATACGCAGTATTTT. The chain uses TRBV7-9 and TRBJ2-3, with TRBD2 as a possible D gene (5 bases). The CDR3 has 16 residues. Trimming cost V 5 bases and J 0 bases, with 15 bases left between them. CDR1 and CDR2 from the germline V gene are SEHNR and FQNEAQ (reference sequence).